This T cell receptor beta chain is from a study of low-dose radiotherapy and immunotherapy resistance in tumors. Turning to the study itself: Those assigned to Cohort 2 were treated with 1 Gy per fraction every two weeks (13 Gy in total over 26 weeks).

V lost 2 bases and J 6 bases, leaving 5 bases between the germline ends. CDR1 and CDR2 from the germline V gene are SGDLS and YYNGEE. The CDR3 runs 12 residues. Primers used for first-strand cDNA, a TRAV- and TRBV-specific set, covered both alpha and beta chains. TCR amplification used 20 to 25 PCR cycles, a constant-region primer and a V-primer adapter. Isolated mRNA underwent amplification by in vitro transcription. One entry per CDR3 protein results from TCRdb running MiXCR on the reads. The top ten clones hold 5% to 6.5% of a sample with tens of thousands of distinct CDR3 sequences, approximately 17% of them seen once. This clonotype was observed many times. As to time point: before trial treatment.

This chain connects TRBV9 to TRBJ2-2; D ambiguous. The TCR was taken from a male donor with prostate cancer. The sequencing used PBMCs, collected before treatment. CDR3 region: CASSVRSGELFF. The CDR3 DNA follows: TGTGCCAGCAGCGTCCGGTCCGGGGAGCTGTTTTTT.